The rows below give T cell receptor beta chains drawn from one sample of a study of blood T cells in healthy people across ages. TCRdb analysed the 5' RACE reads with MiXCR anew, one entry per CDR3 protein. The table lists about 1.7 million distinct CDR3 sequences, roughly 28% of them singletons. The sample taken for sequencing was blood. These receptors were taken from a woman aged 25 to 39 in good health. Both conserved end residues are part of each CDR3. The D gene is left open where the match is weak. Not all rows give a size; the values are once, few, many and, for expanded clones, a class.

CDR3nt: TGTGCCAGCAGTCGTACAGGAGATACGCAGTATTTT
CDR3aa: CASSRTGDTQYF
abundance: many
v_gene: TRBV7-3
j_gene: TRBJ2-3
d_gene: -

CDR3nt: TGTGCCAGCAGTTTTTTTGGGCGTTCCGGCTACACCTTC
CDR3aa: CASSFFGRSGYTF
abundance: few
v_gene: TRBV12-3/TRBV12-4
j_gene: TRBJ1-2
d_gene: -

CDR3nt: TGCGCCAGCAGCTTCGGGGTTAGCGGCACTGAAGCTTTCTTT
CDR3aa: CASSFGVSGTEAFF
abundance: -
v_gene: TRBV5-1
j_gene: TRBJ1-1
d_gene: -

CDR3nt: TGTGCCAGCAGCTTAGAGGGGGGGGGCTACAATGAGCAGTTCTTC
CDR3aa: CASSLEGGGYNEQFF
abundance: many
v_gene: TRBV7-7
j_gene: TRBJ2-1
d_gene: -

CDR3nt: TGCAGCGCTGAGCCAGGACAGGCCTTTGGCTACACCTTC
CDR3aa: CSAEPGQAFGYTF
abundance: many
v_gene: TRBV29-1
j_gene: TRBJ1-2
d_gene: TRBD1

CDR3nt: TGCGCCAGCAGCTTGGGTCCGCTCTCGCAAGAGACCCAGTACTTC
CDR3aa: CASSLGPLSQETQYF
abundance: -
v_gene: TRBV5-1
j_gene: TRBJ2-5
d_gene: -

CDR3nt: TGCAGTGCTAGGGTCGCTAGCGGGAGGTCTTACGAGCAGTACTTC
CDR3aa: CSARVASGRSYEQYF
abundance: few
v_gene: TRBV20-1
j_gene: TRBJ2-7
d_gene: TRBD2

CDR3nt: TGTGCCAGCAGCCTATACGAGGACCGCAATTCACCCCTCCACTTT
CDR3aa: CASSLYEDRNSPLHF
abundance: -
v_gene: TRBV4-2
j_gene: TRBJ1-6
d_gene: -

CDR3nt: TGCAGTGCCCCTAACGAGGGGCAGGGCTACACCTTC
CDR3aa: CSAPNEGQGYTF
abundance: many
v_gene: TRBV20-1
j_gene: TRBJ1-2
d_gene: -

CDR3nt: TGTGCCAGCAGCCTAACGGCTAGATCCTACAATGAGCAGTTCTTC
CDR3aa: CASSLTARSYNEQFF
abundance: -
v_gene: TRBV12-3/TRBV12-4
j_gene: TRBJ2-1
d_gene: -

CDR3nt: TGTGCCACCAGTGTCGGACAGGAGAGGGACGAGCAGTACTTC
CDR3aa: CATSVGQERDEQYF
abundance: -
v_gene: TRBV24-1
j_gene: TRBJ2-7
d_gene: TRBD1

CDR3nt: TGTGCCAGCAGCGACTTGGACGGGACTGAAGCTTTCTTT
CDR3aa: CASSDLDGTEAFF
abundance: once
v_gene: TRBV2
j_gene: TRBJ1-1
d_gene: -

CDR3nt: TGTGCCAGCAGCTTAGATCAGGGGGACAGGGGCGGGTATGAGCAGTTCTTC
CDR3aa: CASSLDQGDRGGYEQFF
abundance: -
v_gene: TRBV11-2
j_gene: TRBJ2-1
d_gene: TRBD1

CDR3nt: TGTGCCAGCAGTGACTCACCTGGAACAGGTGACACTGAAGCTTTCTTT
CDR3aa: CASSDSPGTGDTEAFF
abundance: -
v_gene: TRBV6-4
j_gene: TRBJ1-1
d_gene: -

CDR3nt: TGTGCCAGCAGTTTCCACGGCGGGGGTTCTTTAAATGAGCAGTTCTTC
CDR3aa: CASSFHGGGSLNEQFF
abundance: -
v_gene: TRBV12-3/TRBV12-4
j_gene: TRBJ2-1
d_gene: TRBD2

CDR3nt: TGCAGCGTTGTAAGAGTTGAAGCTTTCTTT
CDR3aa: CSVVRVEAFF
abundance: -
v_gene: TRBV29-1
j_gene: TRBJ1-1
d_gene: -

CDR3nt: TGCGCCAGCAGCCGCGTTGCCTCCGGGCTAAGCACAGATACGCAGTATTTT
CDR3aa: CASSRVASGLSTDTQYF
abundance: few
v_gene: TRBV5-1
j_gene: TRBJ2-3
d_gene: -

CDR3nt: TGTGCCACCAGCGAGTGGTCTTCGGGGAACACTGAAGCTTTCTTT
CDR3aa: CATSEWSSGNTEAFF
abundance: few
v_gene: TRBV15
j_gene: TRBJ1-1
d_gene: -

CDR3nt: TGCAGTGCTAGAGATCTTAGAAGAAGCGATGAGCAGTTCTTC
CDR3aa: CSARDLRRSDEQFF
abundance: few
v_gene: TRBV20-1
j_gene: TRBJ2-1
d_gene: -

CDR3nt: TGTGCCACCAGCACAGGGAGGAGCAATCAGCCCCAGCATTTT
CDR3aa: CATSTGRSNQPQHF
abundance: -
v_gene: TRBV15
j_gene: TRBJ1-5
d_gene: -

CDR3nt: TGTGCCGGCAGTTCGACAGGGAATGGCTACACCTTC
CDR3aa: CAGSSTGNGYTF
abundance: once
v_gene: TRBV27
j_gene: TRBJ1-2
d_gene: TRBD1

CDR3nt: TGTGCCAGCAGTTTGAATGCTCCCAGGGGTGGAGAGACCCAGTACTTC
CDR3aa: CASSLNAPRGGETQYF
abundance: many
v_gene: TRBV12-3/TRBV12-4
j_gene: TRBJ2-5
d_gene: -

CDR3nt: TGTGCCAGCAGTAAGGACCAGATAGCCAAAAACATTCAGTACTTC
CDR3aa: CASSKDQIAKNIQYF
abundance: once
v_gene: TRBV7-2
j_gene: TRBJ2-4
d_gene: -

CDR3nt: TGTGCCAGCAGGTGGGACAGGGGCTCGCGGGCTAACTATGGCTACACCTTC
CDR3aa: CASRWDRGSRANYGYTF
abundance: many
v_gene: TRBV6-1
j_gene: TRBJ1-2
d_gene: TRBD1

CDR3nt: TGTGCCAGCAGCTTCCCCGAGGGGTATGAGCAGTTCTTC
CDR3aa: CASSFPEGYEQFF
abundance: few
v_gene: TRBV7-2
j_gene: TRBJ2-1
d_gene: -

CDR3nt: TGTGCCAGCAGCAGAAAAGGGGTCCGAGAGACCCAGTACTTC
CDR3aa: CASSRKGVRETQYF
abundance: few
v_gene: TRBV5-6
j_gene: TRBJ2-5
d_gene: -

CDR3nt: TGTGCCTGGAGTAGGGCCCTGGGACAGCCCCAGCATTTT
CDR3aa: CAWSRALGQPQHF
abundance: few
v_gene: TRBV30
j_gene: TRBJ1-5
d_gene: -

CDR3nt: TGCAGTGCTGTAGGACAGGGGAACAATGAGCAGTTCTTC
CDR3aa: CSAVGQGNNEQFF
abundance: many
v_gene: TRBV20-1
j_gene: TRBJ2-1
d_gene: TRBD1

CDR3nt: TGTGCCAGCAGTTCAACGTCACAGATAAATCAGCCCCAGCATTTT
CDR3aa: CASSSTSQINQPQHF
abundance: -
v_gene: TRBV9
j_gene: TRBJ1-5
d_gene: -

CDR3nt: TGTGCCTCTAGAAGGACGAGCTCCTACGAGCAGTACTTC
CDR3aa: CASRRTSSYEQYF
abundance: many
v_gene: TRBV30
j_gene: TRBJ2-7
d_gene: -

CDR3nt: TGTGCCAGCAGCCAATGGGGACACAATGAGCAGTACTTC
CDR3aa: CASSQWGHNEQYF
abundance: -
v_gene: TRBV3-1
j_gene: TRBJ2-7
d_gene: -

CDR3nt: TGTGCCTGCAGCCCGGGAGATCGGACTAATGAAAAACTGTTTTTT
CDR3aa: CACSPGDRTNEKLFF
abundance: -
v_gene: TRBV12-3/TRBV12-4
j_gene: TRBJ1-4
d_gene: -

CDR3nt: TGTGCCAGCAGTCTACAGGGGGTGGCCTACGAGCAGTACTTC
CDR3aa: CASSLQGVAYEQYF
abundance: few
v_gene: TRBV6-2/TRBV6-3
j_gene: TRBJ2-7
d_gene: TRBD1

CDR3nt: TGCGCCAGCAGCTTAAAGGTGGGTGAGCAGTTCTTC
CDR3aa: CASSLKVGEQFF
abundance: -
v_gene: TRBV5-1
j_gene: TRBJ2-1
d_gene: -

CDR3nt: TGCAGTGCCATCGGGACTAGCGGGGGAATGGGGCAGTTCTTC
CDR3aa: CSAIGTSGGMGQFF
abundance: few
v_gene: TRBV20-1
j_gene: TRBJ2-1
d_gene: TRBD2

CDR3nt: TGTGCTAGTGGTTTGGGGGGTGACCAGCCCCAGCATTTT
CDR3aa: CASGLGGDQPQHF
abundance: few
v_gene: TRBV12-5
j_gene: TRBJ1-5
d_gene: -